Listed here are 27 T cell receptor beta chains from one sample, sequenced in a study of cytomegalovirus exposure and HLA in healthy donors. Using immunoSEQ multiplex PCR, the repertoire was profiled, and TCRdb retains in-frame clones only, with some absent. The sample has approximately 110,000 clones; more than 85% are singletons. The sample taken for sequencing was PBMCs. These receptors came from a woman between 18 and 29 years old in good health and CMV-seropositive.

The V and J genes are TRBV18 and TRBJ2-7, with D possibly matching TRBD1 (6 bases). V lost 4 bases and J 1 base, leaving 8 bases between the germline ends. This CDR3 region has 13 residues. Germline V gene sequence: CDR1 KGHSH, CDR2 LQKENI. The CDR3, as DNA: TGTGCCAGCTCACAGGACAGTTCCTACGAGCAGTACTTC. Amino acid sequence: CASSQDSSYEQYF.

The chain is built from TRBV6-5 and TRBJ1-1; 8 nucleotides align to TRBD1. CDR3 length: 13 amino acids. V lost 5 bases, J lost 4 bases, and 3 bases stayed unmatched. The germline gives CDR1 MNHEY, CDR2 SVGAGI. In DNA form, the CDR3 reads TGTGCCAGCAGTCGGACAGGGACCACTGAAGCTTTCTTT. Its translation is CASSRTGTTEAFF.

The chain has TRBV13 and TRBJ2-1, with TRBD2 matching 12 bases. The CDR3 contains 16 residues. The ends lost 6 bases at V and 7 bases at J; junction bases unmatched: 10. Germline V gene lookup returns CDR1 PRHDT and CDR2 FYEKMQ (reference sequence). The CDR3 loop reads CASRPPSGRALNEQFF. The CDR3 DNA sequence: TGTGCCAGCAGACCTCCTAGCGGGAGGGCCTTGAATGAGCAGTTCTTC. The entire variable domain, with the rest obtained from reference TRBV13 and TRBJ2-1, is as follows: AAGVIQSPRHLIKEKRETATLKCYPIPRHDTVYWYQQGPGQDPQFLISFYEKMQSDKGSIPDRFSAQQFSDYHSELNMSSLELGDSALYFCASRPPSGRALNEQFFGPGTRLTVL.

This clone came up a few times. This rearrangement joins TRBV6-5 to TRBJ2-7; 10 positions match TRBD1. This CDR3 spans 15 amino acids. The germline V gene encodes CDR1 MNHEY and CDR2 SVGAGI. V gave up 5 bases and J gave up 4 bases; unmatched junction bases: 8. The CDR3 DNA sequence: TGTGCCAGCAGTCCTGACAGGGGGCGAGGGTACGAGCAGTACTTC. This gives the protein CASSPDRGRGYEQYF.

The chain links TRBV19 to TRBJ1-5, with 9 bases lining up with TRBD1. The CDR3 spans 15 residues. After removal of 5 bases from V and 3 bases from J, the junction contained 5 bases not matched to a gene. The V gene's germline CDR1 is LNHDA and CDR2 SQIVND (reference sequence). The DNA of the CDR3 is TGTGCCAGTAGTCACAGGGGGCGCGACAATCAGCCCCAGCATTTT. Protein: CASSHRGRDNQPQHF.

This chain connects TRBV5-6 to TRBJ2-5; D is uncertain. Trimming removed 3 bases from V and 5 bases from J, with 8 bases in between. The germline CDR1 and CDR2 sequences are SGHDT and YYEEEE. The CDR3 has 12 amino acids. CDR3 nucleotide sequence: TGTGCCAGCAGCTCGTTAGTGGAGACCCAGTACTTC. Translating gives CASSSLVETQYF.

The V call is TRBV18, the J call TRBJ2-3; 9 positions agree with TRBD2. CDR3 length: 18 amino acids. Germline values: CDR1 KGHSH, CDR2 LQKENI. The ends lost 4 bases at V and 2 bases at J; junction bases unmatched: 13. The DNA of the CDR3 is TGTGCCAGCTCACTATCCCACGGTGCGGGAGGGTTCACAGATACGCAGTATTTT. The encoded protein is CASSLSHGAGGFTDTQYF.

The chain couples TRBV7-3 to TRBJ1-1, with 9 bases identical to TRBD1. Germline V CDR1 and CDR2: SGHTA, FQGTGA. The CDR3 consists of 12 residues. Germline trimming cut 4 bases from V and 8 bases from J; bases unmatched to any gene: 2. The CDR3 is CASSSDRGEAFF. DNA for the CDR3: TGTGCCAGCAGCTCCGACAGGGGGGAAGCTTTCTTT.

This rearrangement joins TRBV18 to TRBJ2-7, with 7 bases lining up with TRBD1. This CDR3 is built from 13 residues. The germline gives CDR1 KGHSH, CDR2 LQKENI. The V segment lost 6 bases and the J segment 6 bases; nucleotides outside the gene matches: 8. DNA for the CDR3: TGTGCCAGCTCGCTCAACAGGGGTCCCGAGCAGTACTTC. Its translation is CASSLNRGPEQYF.

CDR3 sequence (DNA): TGTGCCAGCAGTGAGTCGGGAGCGAATAACTATGGCTACACCTTC. Translation: CASSESGANNYGYTF. The chain couples TRBV25-1 to TRBJ1-2; D remains ambiguous. CDR1 and CDR2 (germline): MGHDK, SYGVNS. This CDR3 is 15 amino acids long. V shed 3 bases and J shed 1 base, with 12 bases lying between them.

The gene calls are TRBV10-3 and TRBJ2-7, with D tentatively TRBD1 (6 bases). V shed 5 bases and J shed 2 bases, with 13 bases lying between them. Germline lookup yields CDR1 ENHRY and CDR2 SYGVKD. This CDR3 is built from 14 residues. This CDR3 is CAISSYREPYEQYF. The CDR3 nucleotides are TGTGCCATCAGTTCATACAGGGAACCCTACGAGCAGTACTTC.

V is TRBV7-2 and J is TRBJ1-5; D is perhaps TRBD1 (6 bases). Germline V gene data show CDR1 as SGHTA and CDR2 as FQGNSA. The V gene lost 6 bases and the J gene lost 2 bases, with 11 bases spanning the gap. The CDR3 sequence is 14 residues long. CDR3 DNA: TGTGCCAGCAGAGGGGGTGTCGGCAATCAGCCCCAGCATTTT. This codes for CASRGGVGNQPQHF.

The rearrangement links TRBV5-1 to TRBJ1-3; D ambiguous. There are 11 residues in the CDR3. V shed 5 bases and J shed 7 bases, with 7 bases lying between them. Looked up from germline, CDR1 is SGHRS and CDR2 is YFSETQ. The CDR3 DNA reads TGCGCCAGCAGGTCAGCGAACACCATATATTTT. Encoded protein: CASRSANTIYF.

The J gene is TRBJ2-7, the V gene TRBV18; 8 bases match TRBD1. The CDR3 runs 14 residues. Per the germline V gene, CDR1 is KGHSH and CDR2 is LQKENI. The V and J ends lost 3 bases and 5 bases, in that order; junction bases with no gene match: 6. The CDR3 DNA sequence: TGTGCCAGCTCACCCCGGGACAGGAGGCACGAGCAGTACTTC. Its translation: CASSPRDRRHEQYF.

The CDR3, as DNA: TGTGCCAGCAGCCCTCGGACAGTAGCTAACTATGGCTACACCTTC. This codes for CASSPRTVANYGYTF. The chain couples TRBV13 to TRBJ1-2; D is possibly TRBD1 (6 bases). CDR3 length: 15 amino acids. Per germline, CDR1 PRHDT and CDR2 FYEKMQ (reference sequence). V was shortened by 5 bases and J by 0 bases, with 13 bases between the two germline ends.

The chain employs TRBV19 and TRBJ1-1; D not certain. Looked up from germline, CDR1 is LNHDA and CDR2 is SQIVND (reference sequence). CDR3 length equals 14 residues. Here the CDR3 DNA reads TGTGTCGCGAGGGTTCCGGGCGTGTACACTGAAGCTTTCTTT. Its translation is CVARVPGVYTEAFF.

The J gene is TRBJ2-7, the V gene TRBV5-1; 10 bases fit TRBD2. The V gene end was trimmed by 1 base and the J gene end by 3 bases; junction bases not matched to a gene: 1. The CDR3 consists of 14 residues. Germline values: CDR1 SGHRS, CDR2 YFSETQ. The CDR3 sequence is CASSLTSGIYEQYF. Here the CDR3 DNA reads TGCGCCAGCAGCTTGACTAGCGGGATCTACGAGCAGTACTTC.

The chain joins TRBV30 to TRBJ1-2; 7 bases are shared with TRBD1. V gave up 1 base and J gave up 4 bases; unmatched junction bases: 6. The length of the CDR3 is 14 residues. CDR1 and CDR2 from the germline V gene are GTSNPN and SVGIG (reference sequence). CDR3 in amino acids: CAWSDFSGGYGYTF. CDR3 DNA sequence: TGTGCCTGGAGTGATTTTTCAGGGGGCTATGGCTACACCTTC.

The chain is built from TRBV10-3 and TRBJ2-1; weak D call: TRBD1 (7 bases). Germline V CDR1 and CDR2: ENHRY, SYGVKD. The CDR3 sequence is 15 residues long. The ends were cut back, 1 base at V and 4 bases at J, with 11 bases in the middle. DNA for the CDR3: TGTGCCATCAGTGAGTTGGAGGGGGCTTACAATGAGCAGTTCTTC. Translating it yields CAISELEGAYNEQFF.

This clone was detected once. The chain uses TRBV6-1 and TRBJ2-2, with TRBD2 identical over 7 bases. The V segment lost 7 bases and the J segment 6 bases; nucleotides outside the gene matches: 8. The V gene's germline CDR1 is MNHNS and CDR2 SASEGT. The CDR3 extends over 14 amino acids. The CDR3 reads CASKPGLRSGELFF. CDR3 in DNA: TGTGCCAGCAAGCCGGGACTACGGTCCGGGGAGCTGTTTTTT.

This clone is a singleton in its sample. The genes are TRBV15 and TRBJ2-5; D is ambiguous. V gave up 1 base and J gave up 5 bases, with 11 bases separating them. This CDR3 contains 14 residues. CDR1 is LNHNV, CDR2 YYDKDF, per germline (reference sequence). DNA of the CDR3: TGTGCCACCAGCAGAGTGGTCCAGAAGGAGACCCAGTACTTC. It specifies CATSRVVQKETQYF.

V gene TRBV10-1 combines with J gene TRBJ2-1, with TRBD2 identical over 7 bases. V shed 3 bases and J 9 bases; nucleotides not matched to a gene: 8. In germline, CDR1 is WNHNN, CDR2 SYGVQD (reference sequence). The CDR3 covers 14 residues. CDR3 bases: TGCGCCAGCAGTGATGCGGGAGTGCCTCGTGAGCAGTTCTTC. This sequence encodes CASSDAGVPREQFF.

V usage is TRBV6-5 and J usage is TRBJ2-1; 8 positions agree with TRBD1. This CDR3 contains 13 residues. J lost 15 bases, V lost 5 bases, and 12 bases had no gene match. Germline V CDR1 and CDR2: MNHEY, SVGAGI. The CDR3: CASSKPPDRVLFF. CDR3 nucleotide sequence: TGTGCCAGCAGTAAGCCCCCGGACAGGGTCCTGTTCTTC.

The V call is TRBV6-6, the J call TRBJ1-5, with 9 bases that match TRBD1. Losses at the gene ends were 2 bases for V and 9 bases for J; bases not matched to a gene: 11. The CDR3 totals 16 residues. CDR1 MNHNY and CDR2 SVGAGI come from the germline V gene (reference sequence). The CDR3 loop reads CASSYRTGELEWPQHF. The DNA of the CDR3 is TGTGCCAGCAGTTACCGGACAGGGGAGTTGGAGTGGCCCCAGCATTTT.

This clone was picked up one time. The chain uses TRBV10-1 and TRBJ2-7, with 14 bases that match TRBD2. CDR1 is WNHNN and CDR2 is SYGVQD in the germline V gene (reference sequence). This CDR3 has 15 amino acids. The V segment lost 10 bases and the J segment 3 bases; nucleotides outside the gene matches: 8. As DNA, the CDR3 is TGCGCCACCAACCCTGGACTAGCGGGAGGCTACGAGCAGTACTTC. Its translation is CATNPGLAGGYEQYF.

This clone was seen only a few times. This sequence joins TRBV4-1 and TRBJ1-5; tentative D call: TRBD1 (5 bases). Between the trimmed V and J ends, which lost 2 bases and 7 bases, there was a span of 12 bases. Germline CDR1 is MGHRA and CDR2 is YSYEKL. This CDR3 comprises 14 residues. The DNA of the CDR3 is TGCGCCAGCAGCCAAAATACAGGTGGGCAGCCCCAGCATTTT. Translation gives CASSQNTGGQPQHF.

The chain uses TRBV4-1 and TRBJ2-3; 10 bases agree with TRBD1. Germline V CDR1 and CDR2: MGHRA, YSYEKL. This CDR3 is 18 amino acids long. Trimming at V came to 4 bases and at J to 2 bases, leaving 12 bases not matched to a gene. The CDR3 is CASSLGASTGGVTDTQYF. The CDR3 nucleotides are TGCGCCAGCAGCCTAGGCGCATCGACAGGGGGCGTCACAGATACGCAGTATTTT.